The clone carrying this TCR beta chain was picked up one time. What it recognizes is unknown. Generated by immunoSEQ multiplex PCR, the TCRdb table keeps only in-frame clones and is missing some. Among some 120,000 clones listed, about 85% were seen once. The sample is drawn from a study of T cell responses to AZD1222 COVID-19 vaccine. Germline V CDR1 and CDR2: LNHNV, YYDKDF (reference sequence). Deletions cut 5 bases from V and 7 bases from J, with 21 bases between. The CDR3 has 16 residues. General study findings and limits: In all cases, repertoires were sampled only after the peak T cell response. Close to half of spike-specific TCRs reportedly recognize unmutated variant regions. Mapped onto spike, vaccine-associated CD4 TCRs spanned it and were dominant at 160-218 and 743-854. The donor group comprised mostly white British people and more females; the analysis possibly underestimated clonal diversity.

This TCR derives from an adult in good health. The genes are TRBV15 and TRBJ1-5, with D perhaps TRBD1 (5 bases). Sample: peripheral blood, taken on day 0 of AZD1222 vaccination. This CDR3 reads CATSGTLEGSRQPQHF. Written as DNA, the CDR3 is TGTGCCACCAGCGGGACGTTGGAGGGAAGTCGCCAGCCCCAGCATTTT.